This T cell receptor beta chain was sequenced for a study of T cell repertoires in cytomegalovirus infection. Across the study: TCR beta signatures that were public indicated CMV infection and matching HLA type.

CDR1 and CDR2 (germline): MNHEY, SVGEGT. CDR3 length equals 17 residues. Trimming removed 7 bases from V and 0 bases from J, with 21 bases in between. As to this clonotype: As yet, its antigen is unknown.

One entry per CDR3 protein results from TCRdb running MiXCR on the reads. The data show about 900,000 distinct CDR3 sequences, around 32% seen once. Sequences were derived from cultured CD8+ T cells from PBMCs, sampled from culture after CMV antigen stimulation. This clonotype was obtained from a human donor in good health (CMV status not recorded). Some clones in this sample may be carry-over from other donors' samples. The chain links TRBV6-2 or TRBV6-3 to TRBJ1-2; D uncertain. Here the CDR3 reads CASTSDTLAAPNYGYTF. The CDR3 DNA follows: TGTGCCAGCACCTCTGATACCTTGGCGGCGCCTAACTATGGCTACACCTTC.